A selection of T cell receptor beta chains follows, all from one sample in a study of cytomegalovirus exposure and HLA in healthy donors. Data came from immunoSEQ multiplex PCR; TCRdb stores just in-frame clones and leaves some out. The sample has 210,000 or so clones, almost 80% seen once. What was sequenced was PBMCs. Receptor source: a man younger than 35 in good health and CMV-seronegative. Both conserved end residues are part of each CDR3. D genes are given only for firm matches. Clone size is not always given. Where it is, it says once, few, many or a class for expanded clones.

CDR3 protein: CATSSWHNANTGELFF
CDR3 DNA: TGTGCCACCAGCAGTTGGCACAACGCGAACACCGGGGAGCTGTTTTTT
V gene: TRBV15
J gene: TRBJ2-2
D gene: NA
clone size: NA

CDR3 protein: CASRGQGTNTEAFF
CDR3 DNA: TGTGCCAGCAGAGGACAGGGGACGAACACTGAAGCTTTCTTT
V gene: TRBV2
J gene: TRBJ1-1
D gene: TRBD1
clone size: once

CDR3 protein: CASSEVQTSYGYTF
CDR3 DNA: TGTGCCAGCAGTGAAGTACAGACCTCATATGGCTACACCTTC
V gene: TRBV6-1
J gene: TRBJ1-2
D gene: NA
clone size: few

CDR3 protein: CTSSADRGNNEQFF
CDR3 DNA: TGTACCAGCAGTGCGGACAGGGGAAACAATGAGCAGTTCTTC
V gene: TRBV6-6
J gene: TRBJ2-1
D gene: TRBD1
clone size: NA

CDR3 protein: CASSRDRVNYGYTF
CDR3 DNA: TGTGCCAGCAGCCGGGACAGGGTTAACTATGGCTACACCTTC
V gene: TRBV5-5
J gene: TRBJ1-2
D gene: TRBD1
clone size: NA

CDR3 protein: CASTTGKGYGYTF
CDR3 DNA: TGTGCCAGCACCACAGGGAAAGGGTATGGCTACACCTTC
V gene: TRBV28
J gene: TRBJ1-2
D gene: NA
clone size: once

CDR3 protein: CASSFSVLSTDTQYF
CDR3 DNA: TGTGCCAGCAGCTTCTCCGTCCTTAGCACAGATACGCAGTATTTT
V gene: TRBV5-6
J gene: TRBJ2-3
D gene: NA
clone size: NA

CDR3 protein: CASSYSEMNTEAFF
CDR3 DNA: TGTGCCAGCAGTTACTCGGAGATGAACACTGAAGCTTTCTTT
V gene: TRBV6-5
J gene: TRBJ1-1
D gene: NA
clone size: few

CDR3 protein: CASSWTGSPEAFF
CDR3 DNA: TGTGCCAGCAGCTGGACAGGGTCCCCTGAAGCTTTCTTT
V gene: TRBV11-2
J gene: TRBJ1-1
D gene: TRBD1
clone size: NA

CDR3 protein: CASSPGQGVFF
CDR3 DNA: TGTGCCAGCAGTCCGGGACAGGGAGTGTTCTTC
V gene: TRBV27
J gene: TRBJ2-1
D gene: TRBD1
clone size: NA

CDR3 protein: CASSEAYGQGARDTIYF
CDR3 DNA: TGTGCCAGCAGTGAAGCTTACGGACAGGGGGCGCGGGACACCATATATTTT
V gene: TRBV6-1
J gene: TRBJ1-3
D gene: TRBD1
clone size: NA

CDR3 protein: CASSELGGAVHEQYF
CDR3 DNA: TGTGCCAGTAGTGAACTAGGGGGCGCCGTCCACGAGCAGTACTTC
V gene: TRBV19
J gene: TRBJ2-7
D gene: TRBD1
clone size: NA

CDR3 protein: CASSFPGGEQYF
CDR3 DNA: TGTGCCAGCAGCTTTCCCGGAGGAGAGCAGTACTTC
V gene: TRBV11-2
J gene: TRBJ2-7
D gene: NA
clone size: once

CDR3 protein: CASSYRTSGRNYEQYF
CDR3 DNA: TGTGCCAGCAGTTACCGGACTAGCGGGAGGAACTACGAGCAGTACTTC
V gene: TRBV6-5
J gene: TRBJ2-7
D gene: TRBD2
clone size: few

CDR3 protein: CASRSTGGGDNEQFF
CDR3 DNA: TGTGCCAGCAGATCCACAGGGGGCGGGGACAATGAGCAGTTCTTC
V gene: TRBV6-6
J gene: TRBJ2-1
D gene: TRBD1
clone size: NA

CDR3 protein: CASSLEAGAGYNEQFF
CDR3 DNA: TGTGCCAGCAGTTTAGAAGCGGGAGCGGGGTACAATGAGCAGTTCTTC
V gene: TRBV27
J gene: TRBJ2-1
D gene: TRBD2
clone size: NA

CDR3 protein: CASSHIQGSGELFF
CDR3 DNA: TGTGCCAGCAGCCACATACAGGGATCAGGGGAGCTGTTTTTT
V gene: TRBV11-2
J gene: TRBJ2-2
D gene: NA
clone size: NA

CDR3 protein: CASRGTAVDGYTF
CDR3 DNA: TGTGCCAGCCGCGGGACAGCTGTTGATGGCTACACCTTC
V gene: TRBV27
J gene: TRBJ1-2
D gene: TRBD1
clone size: NA

CDR3 protein: CASRKLAGGFDPYNEQFF
CDR3 DNA: TGCGCCAGCAGGAAACTAGCGGGAGGGTTCGACCCCTACAATGAGCAGTTCTTC
V gene: TRBV5-1
J gene: TRBJ2-1
D gene: TRBD2
clone size: NA

CDR3 protein: CAWSRPGTGGYRNTEAFF
CDR3 DNA: TGTGCCTGGAGTAGACCCGGGACAGGGGGGTATAGGAACACTGAAGCTTTCTTT
V gene: TRBV30
J gene: TRBJ1-1
D gene: TRBD1
clone size: NA

CDR3 protein: CASSFRGVEYTEAFF
CDR3 DNA: TGCGCCAGCAGCTTCCGGGGGGTGGAATACACTGAAGCTTTCTTT
V gene: TRBV5-1
J gene: TRBJ1-1
D gene: NA
clone size: NA

CDR3 protein: CASSPDMGQETQYF
CDR3 DNA: TGCGCCAGCAGCCCGGACATGGGCCAAGAGACCCAGTACTTC
V gene: TRBV5-1
J gene: TRBJ2-5
D gene: NA
clone size: NA

CDR3 protein: CANLDTQYF
CDR3 DNA: TGTGCCAACTTAGATACGCAGTATTTT
V gene: TRBV21-1
J gene: TRBJ2-3
D gene: NA
clone size: few

CDR3 protein: CASSLENYSNQPQHF
CDR3 DNA: TGTGCCAGCAGCTTAGAAAACTATAGCAATCAGCCCCAGCATTTT
V gene: TRBV7-8
J gene: TRBJ1-5
D gene: NA
clone size: NA

CDR3 protein: CASSGERYNEQFF
CDR3 DNA: TGTGCCAGCAGCGGAGAACGCTACAATGAGCAGTTCTTC
V gene: TRBV2
J gene: TRBJ2-1
D gene: NA
clone size: NA

CDR3 protein: CASSQELSSYNSPLHF
CDR3 DNA: TGTGCCAGCAGCCAAGAACTGAGCTCCTATAATTCACCCCTCCACTTT
V gene: TRBV4-2
J gene: TRBJ1-6
D gene: NA
clone size: NA

CDR3 protein: CAISGDSDEQFF
CDR3 DNA: TGTGCCATTAGCGGGGACTCGGATGAGCAGTTCTTC
V gene: TRBV10-3
J gene: TRBJ2-1
D gene: TRBD2
clone size: NA

CDR3 protein: CASSRRLAQTFTDTQYF
CDR3 DNA: TGTGCCAGCAGCCGCCGACTAGCCCAGACCTTTACAGATACGCAGTATTTT
V gene: TRBV7-6
J gene: TRBJ2-3
D gene: TRBD2
clone size: NA

CDR3 protein: CASSPSQGGSPLHF
CDR3 DNA: TGTGCCAGCTCACCATCACAGGGTGGATCTCCCCTCCACTTT
V gene: TRBV18
J gene: TRBJ1-6
D gene: NA
clone size: NA

CDR3 protein: CASSQEGQGALGGKLFF
CDR3 DNA: TGTGCCAGCAGCCAAGAAGGCCAGGGGGCGCTCGGAGGAAAACTGTTTTTT
V gene: TRBV4-2
J gene: TRBJ1-4
D gene: TRBD1
clone size: NA

CDR3 protein: CASSPGGNQPQHF
CDR3 DNA: TGTGCCAGCAGCCCCGGGGGGAATCAGCCCCAGCATTTT
V gene: TRBV4-2
J gene: TRBJ1-5
D gene: NA
clone size: NA

CDR3 protein: CASSLTDVGGYEQYF
CDR3 DNA: TGTGCCAGCAGTTTAACAGACGTAGGAGGGTACGAGCAGTACTTC
V gene: TRBV28
J gene: TRBJ2-7
D gene: NA
clone size: once

CDR3 protein: CASSLRGGFTEAFF
CDR3 DNA: TGTGCCAGCAGTCTTAGGGGGGGATTCACTGAAGCTTTCTTT
V gene: TRBV6-1
J gene: TRBJ1-1
D gene: NA
clone size: NA

CDR3 protein: CASSPSRDRAGETQYF
CDR3 DNA: TGCGCCAGCAGCCCTTCACGGGACAGGGCGGGGGAGACCCAGTACTTC
V gene: TRBV4-1
J gene: TRBJ2-5
D gene: TRBD1
clone size: NA

CDR3 protein: CASSYESFTDTQYF
CDR3 DNA: TGTGCCAGCAGCTACGAGAGTTTCACAGATACGCAGTATTTT
V gene: TRBV7-8
J gene: TRBJ2-3
D gene: NA
clone size: NA

CDR3 protein: CASSLGTRPYEQYF
CDR3 DNA: TGTGCCAGCAGCTTGGGGACTAGACCCTACGAGCAGTACTTC
V gene: TRBV7-2
J gene: TRBJ2-7
D gene: TRBD2
clone size: NA

CDR3 protein: CASSVNWEGQAIQYF
CDR3 DNA: TGTGCCAGCAGCGTAAATTGGGAGGGCCAGGCCATTCAGTACTTC
V gene: TRBV9
J gene: TRBJ2-4
D gene: TRBD2
clone size: few

CDR3 protein: CASSEYGGRITDTQYF
CDR3 DNA: TGTGCCAGCAGTGAATATGGCGGGAGAATTACAGATACGCAGTATTTT
V gene: TRBV25-1
J gene: TRBJ2-3
D gene: TRBD2
clone size: NA

CDR3 protein: CASSQDGGQANEKLFF
CDR3 DNA: TGTGCCAGCAGCCAAGACGGGGGACAGGCGAATGAAAAACTGTTTTTT
V gene: TRBV4-2
J gene: TRBJ1-4
D gene: TRBD1
clone size: few

CDR3 protein: CASSVTGTIRDEQYF
CDR3 DNA: TGTGCCAGTAGTGTAACAGGGACGATAAGGGACGAGCAGTACTTC
V gene: TRBV19
J gene: TRBJ2-7
D gene: NA
clone size: NA

CDR3 protein: CASSPTSGVQETQYF
CDR3 DNA: TGTGCCAGCAGCCCGACTAGCGGGGTTCAAGAGACCCAGTACTTC
V gene: TRBV7-3
J gene: TRBJ2-5
D gene: TRBD2
clone size: NA

CDR3 protein: CASSQEHGELFF
CDR3 DNA: TGTGCCAGCAGCCAAGAACACGGGGAGCTGTTTTTT
V gene: TRBV4-2
J gene: TRBJ2-2
D gene: NA
clone size: NA